Listed here are 5 T cell receptor beta chains from one sample, sequenced in a study of Graves' ophthalmopathy and Graves' hyperthyroidism. Amplification of TCR beta CDR3 regions used RNA transcripts. HTBI-primed first-round RT-PCR preceded second-round multiplex PCR. TCRdb processed the multiplex PCR reads anew with MiXCR; each CDR3 protein has one entry. The table includes a few hundred thousand distinct CDR3 sequences, 35% to 45% detected once. The sample taken for sequencing was peripheral blood or thyroid tissue (not recorded which). All receptors come from an adult man with Graves' hyperthyroidism.

As regards this clonotype: A clone one base away is much larger, so this may be a read error. The CDR3 loop is CASSFRGLAGTPHEQYF. As DNA, the CDR3 is TGTGCCAGCAGCTTTAGGGGACTAGCGGGAACTCCCCACGAGCAGTACTTC. The V call is TRBV7-9, the J call TRBJ2-7; 13 bases line up with TRBD2. The trim removed 3 bases at V and 5 bases at J, leaving 10 bases unmatched. The CDR3 length is 17 residues. Germline CDR1 reads SEHNR; CDR2 reads FQNEAQ (reference sequence).

Comment on this clonotype: Since a much larger clone is just one base distant, this may be a read error. This chain links TRBV12-3 or TRBV12-4 with TRBJ1-1, with no clear D. The CDR3 sequence is 14 residues long. The CDR3 DNA follows: TGTGCCAGCAGTTTGCACAGCGCGAACACTGGAGCTTTCTTT. Protein product: CASSLHSANTGAFF.

V and J are TRBV4-2 and TRBJ2-5, with 10 nucleotides matching TRBD1. The ends lost 0 bases at V and 4 bases at J; junction bases unmatched: 5. CDR3 length: 16 residues. The germline CDR1 and CDR2 sequences are LGHNA and YNFKEQ. CDR3 region: CASSQEGTGVGETQYF. CDR3 DNA sequence: TGTGCCAGCAGCCAAGAGGGGACAGGGGTGGGAGAGACCCAGTACTTC.

Regarding this clonotype: A much larger clone differs by one base, so this may be a read error. The chain couples TRBV10-3 to TRBJ1-2, with 7 bases fitting TRBD1. The V gene's germline CDR1 is ENHRY and CDR2 SYGVKD. V dropped 9 bases and J dropped 2; count of bases not matched to a gene: 6. This CDR3 has 13 residues. The CDR3 DNA reads TGTGCCATTACCGTGACAGGGAACTATGGCTACACCTTC. It specifies CAITVTGNYGYTF.

This clonotype was observed many times. The rearrangement links TRBV15 to TRBJ1-5; 7 nucleotides line up with TRBD1. There are 15 residues in the CDR3. Germline V gene data show CDR1 as LNHNV and CDR2 as YYDKDF (reference sequence). Losses at the gene ends were 0 bases for V and 3 bases for J; bases not matched to a gene: 2. CDR3 residues: CATSRDRGINQPQHF. The DNA for the CDR3 is TGTGCCACCAGCAGAGACAGGGGGATCAATCAGCCCCAGCATTTT.